This entry features one T cell receptor (beta chain) sequence. Its target is not known. This entry belongs to a study of CD8 T cells in ankylosing spondylitis. Study observations and caveats: Disease-linked clones bore a CD8+ phenotype, appearing relatively rarely in peripheral blood. In synovial fluid and blood from reactive arthritis, some motif variants were previously reported. Significant enrichment of disease-linked clones was reported in matched ankylosing spondylitis synovial fluid. What seemed typical of ankylosing spondylitis blood was a TCR beta motif built from eight highly homologous variants.

This CDR3 spans 14 amino acids. Germline CDR1 reads MNHEY; CDR2 reads SMNVEV (reference sequence). Trimming cost V 3 bases and J 5 bases; bases outside gene matches: 5. Scientists made TCR beta libraries using quantitative 5'-RACE with molecular barcodes. TCRdb analysed the 5' RACE reads with MiXCR anew, one entry per CDR3 protein. The table lists about 390,000 distinct CDR3 sequences, about 20% of them singletons. Material: blood, either unsorted or a sorted T cell fraction (not recorded which). This chain links TRBV27 with TRBJ2-5; 8 nucleotides match TRBD2. This TCR was recovered from a male donor with ankylosing spondylitis. The CDR3 sequence: CASSFVGTRETQYF. CDR3 coding DNA: TGTGCCAGCAGTTTCGTCGGGACTAGGGAGACCCAGTACTTC.